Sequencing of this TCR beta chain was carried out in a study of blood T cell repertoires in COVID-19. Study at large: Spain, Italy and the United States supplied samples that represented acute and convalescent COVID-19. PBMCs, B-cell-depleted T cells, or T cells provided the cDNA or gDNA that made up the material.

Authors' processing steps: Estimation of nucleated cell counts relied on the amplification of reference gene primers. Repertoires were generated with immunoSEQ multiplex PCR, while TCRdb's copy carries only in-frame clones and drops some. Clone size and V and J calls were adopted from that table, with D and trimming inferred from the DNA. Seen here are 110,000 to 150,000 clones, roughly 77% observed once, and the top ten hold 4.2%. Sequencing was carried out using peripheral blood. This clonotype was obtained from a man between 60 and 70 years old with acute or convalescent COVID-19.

CDR3 region: CASSLEGGLTNTEAFF. The CDR3 bases are TGCGCCAGCAGCTTGGAGGGGGGGCTCACGAACACTGAAGCTTTCTTT. V usage is TRBV5-1 and J usage is TRBJ1-1; D is possibly TRBD1 (6 bases). This CDR3 has 16 residues. Germline V gene lookup returns CDR1 SGHRS and CDR2 YFSETQ. Trimming removed 0 bases from V and 1 base from J, with 13 bases in between. Based on the CDR3 plus reference TRBV5-1 and TRBJ1-1, the full variable domain is KAGVTQTPRYLIKTRGQQVTLSCSPISGHRSVSWYQQTPGQGLQFLFEYFSETQRNKGNFPGRFSGRQFSNSRSEMNVSTLELGDSALYLCASSLEGGLTNTEAFFGQGTRLTVV.